This TCR beta chain appears in the sequencing data of a study of read filtering for tumor transcriptome and immune sequencing (dated by TCRdb to between 2020 and 2021). General notes on the study: The cohort consisted of roughly 16 male and approximately 15 female patients, with a mean age of around 66 years and an age range of roughly 45 to 80. Under revised international staging, roughly 8 patients fell into R-ISS I, 15 or so into R-ISS II and six or seven into R-ISS III. After DNase treatment, whole-transcriptome libraries were prepared with the TruSeq RNA Access Library Prep Kit. Per sample, about 4.05 to 11 million TCR-region mapped reads were obtained with IR-seq, compared with only roughly 80 to 1,300 with RNA-seq. The study compared TCR repertoires from targeted immune repertoire sequencing and bulk whole-transcriptome sequencing run on the same bone marrow samples. One main goal was a read-filtering strategy for immune repertoire data, in particular deciding whether clonotypes backed by only one read should be removed.

Every patient had bone marrow sampled at the time of active disease. Isolation of bone marrow mononuclear cells was performed by Ficoll-Hypaque density gradient centrifugation. CD138-negative cells were obtained by negative selection after labeling with CD138 magnetic microbeads on a MACS separator, removing myeloma plasma cells. The purity of the isolated cells was checked by flow cytometry with CD138 antibodies on an Attune NxT. Total RNA was extracted with TRIzol reagent and quantified with a NanoDrop spectrophotometer. Paired RNA-seq and IR-seq were performed on the CD138-negative bone marrow sample of each patient. In this sample, this clonotype turned up many times. Its antigen is currently not known. Base-call qualities are not available, and no considerably larger clone is one nucleotide away. TCR libraries were built from about 420 ng RNA with the Immunoverse kit, using molecular barcoded adaptors covering alpha/delta and beta/gamma chains. TCR library preparation was performed with the same RNA that was used for transcriptome sequencing. Sequencing of TCR libraries was carried out on an Illumina HiSeq 4000 with 2 x 150 cycles. The authors' pipeline ran thus. Using MiXCR, which included quality filtering and error correction, TCR reads were aligned to human V, D, J and C references and then assembled into CDR3 clonotypes. The tcR package in R was used to analyze clonotype counts and gene usage diversity. Raw mapping reads were checked after the RNA-seq reads had been mapped by STAR aligner version 2.5.3a onto the human GRCh37 genome. To test the effect of sequencing depth on detected clonotypes, IR-seq fastq files were randomly downsampled using Seqtk 1.3. TCRdb trimmed the raw reads at Q25, called clones with MiXCR and kept productive beta chains. Entries are consolidated by CDR3 protein sequence, retaining the most common genes and DNA. In this record, the V and J calls reflect TCRdb's handling and not the investigators' own analysis. Within this sample are 100,000 to 150,000 distinct CDR3 sequences, with roughly an eighth of them counted one time only. The top ten clones comprise under 9% of the sample.

What the work shows at the level of the full study, not this receptor alone: In IR-seq, around four fifths of clonotypes but approximately 3.7% of total reads were represented by single-read clonotypes, whereas in RNA-seq, around three quarters of clonotypes and about 46% of reads were represented by single-read clonotypes. Rather than purified T cells, the sorted CD138-negative fraction was a mixed bone marrow immune population. The correlation between IR-seq and RNA-seq shared clonotype proportions was increased by removal of single-read clonotypes. Clonotypes were captured by IR-seq at much higher depth and more reliably than by RNA-seq, and smaller IR-seq throughput was sufficient for identification of most shared clonotypes.

V loses 7 bases of germline sequence and J loses 4 bases, and the interval between the two ends is 13 bases. Counted from cysteine to phenylalanine, this CDR3 has 13 amino acids. The DNA shown is the 39-base CDR3, in frame from base 1. The rearrangement joined TRBV12-3 or TRBV12-4 to TRBJ1-1, with no confident D gene call. The sequenced material came from a population of CD138-negative cells sorted from bone marrow. The cell subset or site label for this specimen denotes: bone marrow mononuclear cells depleted of CD138+ plasma/myeloma cells by negative magnetic selection. The source is a donor at least 40 years old with multiple myeloma. The DNA reads as follows: TGTGCCAGCACCCCTATAAGCCTCACTGAAGCTTTCTTT. Translated, this gives CASTPISLTEAFF.